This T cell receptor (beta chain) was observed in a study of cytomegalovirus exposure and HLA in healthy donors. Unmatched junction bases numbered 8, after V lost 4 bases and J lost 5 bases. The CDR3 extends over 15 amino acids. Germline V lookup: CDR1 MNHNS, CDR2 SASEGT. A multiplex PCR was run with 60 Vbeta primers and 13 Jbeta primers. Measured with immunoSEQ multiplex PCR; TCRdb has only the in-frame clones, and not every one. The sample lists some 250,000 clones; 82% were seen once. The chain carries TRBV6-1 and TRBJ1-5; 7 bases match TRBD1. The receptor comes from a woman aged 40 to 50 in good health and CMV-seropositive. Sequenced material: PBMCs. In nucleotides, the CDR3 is TGTGCCAGCAGTGGGGGAGCAGGGGGGTATCAGCCCCAGCATTTT. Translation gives CASSGGAGGYQPQHF.